The clone carrying this TCR beta chain occurred a few times. Its matching antigen is unknown. With V trimmed by 4 bases and J by 2 bases, 3 bases remained unmatched. This CDR3 contains 15 residues. Germline CDR1 ENHRY, CDR2 SYGVKD. This specimen comes from a study of stem cell transplantation in POMP-related autoinflammatory disease. Study context: Neutrophil and platelet engraftment from the graft donor was 100% through one year after transplant.

Study results and caveats: Unique TRB V-J gene pairings were limited in number in patients with PRAID.

Repertoires were generated with immunoSEQ multiplex PCR, while TCRdb's copy carries only in-frame clones and drops some. The sample holds 9,500 to 10,000 clones; about 85% are singletons and the top ten take just over 4.5%. The sequencing used CD4+ T cells from PBMCs, collected after stem cell transplantation. The clonotype comes from a human patient with POMP-related autoinflammation and immune dysregulation (PRAID). Some T cells may trace back to the graft donor. This chain connects TRBV10-3 to TRBJ2-3, with 10 bases aligning to TRBD2. The CDR3, as DNA: TGTGCCATCAGTGGGACTAGCGGACTCACAGATACGCAGTATTTT. It specifies CAISGTSGLTDTQYF.